The present T cell receptor (beta chain) was sequenced within a study of cytomegalovirus exposure and HLA in healthy donors. Points from the study as a whole: V- and J-gene trimming in TCR beta was tied to a missense DCLRE1C variant by an analysis performed later.

The primer mix had 60 Vbeta and 13 Jbeta primers. Clones were sequenced by immunoSEQ multiplex PCR, and TCRdb holds only the in-frame ones, with some missing. The data contain over 150,000 clones, about four fifths of them seen just once; the ten biggest clones take up roughly 5%. In the case of this clone: Its antigen is still unknown.

The sample was PBMCs. This clonotype originated in a man younger than 30 in good health and CMV-seronegative.

The CDR3 DNA reads TGTGCCAGCAGTTCCCTCACTCGGACGCGGGGGAATACGCAGTATTTT. Protein product: CASSSLTRTRGNTQYF. The chain links TRBV27 to TRBJ2-3, with 7 bases aligning to TRBD2. V lost 4 bases, J lost 7 bases, and 14 bases stayed unmatched. The CDR3 extends over 16 amino acids. CDR1 and CDR2 from the germline V gene are MNHEY and SMNVEV (reference sequence).